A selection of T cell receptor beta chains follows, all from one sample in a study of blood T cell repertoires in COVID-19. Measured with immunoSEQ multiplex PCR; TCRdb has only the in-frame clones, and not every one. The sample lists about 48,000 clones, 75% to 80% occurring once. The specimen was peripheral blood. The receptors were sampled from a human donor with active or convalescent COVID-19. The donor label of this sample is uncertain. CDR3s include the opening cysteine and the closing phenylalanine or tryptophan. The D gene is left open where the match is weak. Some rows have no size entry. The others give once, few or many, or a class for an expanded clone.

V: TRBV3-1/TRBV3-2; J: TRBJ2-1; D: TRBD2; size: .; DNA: TGTGCCACCCATGCCGGGACTAGCGGGCCTAGCTCCTACAATGAGCAGTTCTTC; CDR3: CATHAGTSGPSSYNEQFF
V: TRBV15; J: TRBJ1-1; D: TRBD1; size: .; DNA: TGTGCCTCTAGCCTAGACAGGGGGTTTGGCACTGAAGCTTTCTTT; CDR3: CASSLDRGFGTEAFF
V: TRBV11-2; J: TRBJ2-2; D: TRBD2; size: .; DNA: TGTGCCAGCAGCTTAGAGGCGGCTAGCGGGAGCGGTAGTACCGGGGAGCTGTTTTTT; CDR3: CASSLEAASGSGSTGELFF
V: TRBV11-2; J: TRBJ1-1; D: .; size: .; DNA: TGTGCCAGCAGCCGCATCGAGGCGGTGAACACTGAAGCTTTCTTT; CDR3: CASSRIEAVNTEAFF
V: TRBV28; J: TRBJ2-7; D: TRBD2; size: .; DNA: TGTGCCAGCAGTTTACGGGGGAGGGCCGGCGAGCAGTACTTC; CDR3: CASSLRGRAGEQYF
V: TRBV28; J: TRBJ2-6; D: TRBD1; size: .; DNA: TGTGCCAGCAGTCCGAACGACAGGGCTGGGGCCAACGTCCTGACTTTC; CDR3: CASSPNDRAGANVLTF
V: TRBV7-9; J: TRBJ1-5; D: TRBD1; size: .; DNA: TGTGCCAGCAGCTCAGGGGGCTATGGCAATCAGCCCCAGCATTTT; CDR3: CASSSGGYGNQPQHF
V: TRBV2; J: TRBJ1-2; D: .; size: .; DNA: TGTGCCAGCAGTACAGGCACTGGTGGCTACACCTTC; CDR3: CASSTGTGGYTF
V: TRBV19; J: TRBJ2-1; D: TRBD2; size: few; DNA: TGTGCCAGTAGTTTTCCGGGGGAGGGCAGAGGGTCAAGCGAGCAGTTCTTC; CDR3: CASSFPGEGRGSSEQFF
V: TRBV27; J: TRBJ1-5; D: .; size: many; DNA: TGTGCCAGCAGTTTATCGGGGGGAGCTCAGCCCCAGCATTTT; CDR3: CASSLSGGAQPQHF
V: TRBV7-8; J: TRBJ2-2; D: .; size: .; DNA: TGTGCCAGCAGCGCTAAGGAGACGGCCACCGGGGAGCTGTTTTTT; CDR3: CASSAKETATGELFF
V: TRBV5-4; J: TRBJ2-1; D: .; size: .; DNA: TGTGCCAGCAGCACCCTCCCGCAGCATCCCAGGGGCGACAAGTTCTTC; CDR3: CASSTLPQHPRGDKFF
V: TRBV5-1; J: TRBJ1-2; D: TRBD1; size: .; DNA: TGCGCCAGCAGCCTAGGGGGCGGACACTCGAACTATGGCTACACCTTC; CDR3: CASSLGGGHSNYGYTF
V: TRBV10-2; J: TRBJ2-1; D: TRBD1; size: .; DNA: TGCGCCAGCATCGAGGGACAGGGGGCTTACAATGAGCAGTTCTTC; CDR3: CASIEGQGAYNEQFF
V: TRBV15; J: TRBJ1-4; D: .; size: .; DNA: TGTGCCACCAGCAGAGATCGGCCACGGGAGGAAAAACTGTTTTTT; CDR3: CATSRDRPREEKLFF
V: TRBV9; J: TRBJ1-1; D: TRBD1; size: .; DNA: TGTGCCAGCAGCGGTCCCGGGACAGGGGCACCCAACACTGAAGCTTTCTTT; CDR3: CASSGPGTGAPNTEAFF
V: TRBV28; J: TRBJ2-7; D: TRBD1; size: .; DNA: TGTGCCAGCAGTCTCTGGGGACAGGGGGGCGAGCAGTACTTC; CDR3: CASSLWGQGGEQYF
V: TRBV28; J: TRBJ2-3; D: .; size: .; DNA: TGTGCCAGCAGTTTAACGGAGACTAGCACAGATACGCAGTATTTT; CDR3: CASSLTETSTDTQYF
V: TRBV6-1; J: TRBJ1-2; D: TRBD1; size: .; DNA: TGTGCCAGCAGTGATAGGGGGACAGGGGGCCTTAACTATGGCTACACCTTC; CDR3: CASSDRGTGGLNYGYTF
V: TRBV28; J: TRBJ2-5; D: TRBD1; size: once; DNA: TGTGCCAGCAGTCCACGGACAGGGAAGGGGGAGACCCAGTACTTC; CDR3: CASSPRTGKGETQYF
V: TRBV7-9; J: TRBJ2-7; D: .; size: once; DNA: TGTGCCAGCAGCTTAGTAACGGCCAGGTTCTCCTACGAGCAGTACTTC; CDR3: CASSLVTARFSYEQYF
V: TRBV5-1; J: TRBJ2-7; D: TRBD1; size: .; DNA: TGCGCCAGCAGCTTGGGGGGGACAGGGACCTACGAGCAGTACTTC; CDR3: CASSLGGTGTYEQYF
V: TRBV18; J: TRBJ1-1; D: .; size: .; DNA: TGTGCCAGCTCACCACCGACCCAGGACACTGAAGCTTTCTTT; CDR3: CASSPPTQDTEAFF
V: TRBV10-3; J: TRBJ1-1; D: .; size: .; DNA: TGTGCCATCAGGGGAGGACATTTTGACACTGAAGCTTTCTTT; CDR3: CAIRGGHFDTEAFF
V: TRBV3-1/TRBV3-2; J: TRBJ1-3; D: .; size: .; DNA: TGTGCCACCTTAGCCCCGGGACATCTCGGAAACACCATATATTTT; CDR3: CATLAPGHLGNTIYF
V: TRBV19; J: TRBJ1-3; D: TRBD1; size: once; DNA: TGTGCCAGTAGTCTGGATGACAGGGCTGGAAACACCATATATTTT; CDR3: CASSLDDRAGNTIYF
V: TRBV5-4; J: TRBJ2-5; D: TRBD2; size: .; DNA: TGTGCCAGCAGCTTGGAAGGCGGGAGGGTTGATACCCAGTACTTC; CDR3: CASSLEGGRVDTQYF
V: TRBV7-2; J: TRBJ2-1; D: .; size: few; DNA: TGTGCCAGCAGCTACACCGGGATGTACAATGAGCAGTTCTTC; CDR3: CASSYTGMYNEQFF
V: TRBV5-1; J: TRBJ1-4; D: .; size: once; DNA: TGCGCCAGCAGCTTGTCGGCGGGAGGGGGAGAAAAACTGTTTTTT; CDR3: CASSLSAGGGEKLFF
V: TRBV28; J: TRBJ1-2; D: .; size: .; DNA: TGTGCCAGCAGTCTTCCTTCGCCCGAGCGGCATGGCTACACCTTC; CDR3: CASSLPSPERHGYTF
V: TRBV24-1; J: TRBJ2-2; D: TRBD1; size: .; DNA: TGTGCCACCAGCGTAACGGGACAGGAGTACACCGGGGAGCTGTTTTTT; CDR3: CATSVTGQEYTGELFF
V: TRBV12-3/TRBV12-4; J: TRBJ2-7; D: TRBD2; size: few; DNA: TGTGCCAGCAGGCAACCGGGACTAGATAAGCAGTACTTC; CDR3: CASRQPGLDKQYF
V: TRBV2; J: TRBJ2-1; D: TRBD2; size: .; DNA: TGTGCCAGCAGTGTGGGAGGGGCCGGCTACAATGAGCAGTTCTTC; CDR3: CASSVGGAGYNEQFF
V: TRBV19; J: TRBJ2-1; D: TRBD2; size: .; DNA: TGTGCCAGTAGTCCCGGACTAGCGGTCTACAATGAGCAGTTCTTC; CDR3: CASSPGLAVYNEQFF
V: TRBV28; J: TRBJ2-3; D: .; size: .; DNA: TGTGCCAGCACCTGGGGTGAGGGTGGCACAGATACGCAGTATTTT; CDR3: CASTWGEGGTDTQYF
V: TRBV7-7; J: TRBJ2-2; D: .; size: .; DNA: TGTGCTAGCAGCTTAGGCCGCTTCACGAGGAACACCGGGGAGCTGTTTTTT; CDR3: CASSLGRFTRNTGELFF
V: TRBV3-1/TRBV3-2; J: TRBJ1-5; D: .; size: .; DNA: TGTGCCAGCAGCCTACGCCGACAGGATGACAATCAGCCCCAGCATTTT; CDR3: CASSLRRQDDNQPQHF
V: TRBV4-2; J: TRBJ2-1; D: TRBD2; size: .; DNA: TGTGCCAGCAGCCTGGGACTAGCGGGTTACAATGAGCAGTTCTTC; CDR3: CASSLGLAGYNEQFF
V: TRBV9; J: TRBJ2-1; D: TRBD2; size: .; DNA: TGTGCCAGCAGCGTAGGGATGCGGGGGACCTACAATGAGCAGTTCTTC; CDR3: CASSVGMRGTYNEQFF
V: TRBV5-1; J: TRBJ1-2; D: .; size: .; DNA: TGCGCCAGCAGCATCGACAGAACCTATGGCTACACCTTC; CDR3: CASSIDRTYGYTF
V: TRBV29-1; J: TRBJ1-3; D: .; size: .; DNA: TGCAGCGTTGAAGGCTTGGACAGAGGAAACACCATATATTTT; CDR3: CSVEGLDRGNTIYF
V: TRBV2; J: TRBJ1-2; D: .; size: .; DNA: TGTGCCAGCGAGGCTACAGGGCGGATTGGCTACACCTTC; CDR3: CASEATGRIGYTF
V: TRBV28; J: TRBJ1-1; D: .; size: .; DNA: TGTGCCAGCAGCCGGTTAGCGAACACTGAAGCTTTCTTT; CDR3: CASSRLANTEAFF
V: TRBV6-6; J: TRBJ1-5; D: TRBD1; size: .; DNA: TGTGCCAGCACCACGGGACAGAGCAATCAGCCCCAGCATTTT; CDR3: CASTTGQSNQPQHF
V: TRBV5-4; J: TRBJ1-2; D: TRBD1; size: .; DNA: TGTGCCAGCAGCTCGACAGGGGATCTAAACTATGGCTACACCTTC; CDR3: CASSSTGDLNYGYTF
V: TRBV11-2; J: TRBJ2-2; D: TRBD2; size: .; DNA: TGTGCCAGCAGCTTAGGGCGGGACTATTACACCGGGGAGCTGTTTTTT; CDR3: CASSLGRDYYTGELFF
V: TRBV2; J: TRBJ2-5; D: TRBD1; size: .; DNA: TGTGCCAGCACGTTGGGCGTGACAGGGGGCGGGGAAGAGACCCAGTACTTC; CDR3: CASTLGVTGGGEETQYF